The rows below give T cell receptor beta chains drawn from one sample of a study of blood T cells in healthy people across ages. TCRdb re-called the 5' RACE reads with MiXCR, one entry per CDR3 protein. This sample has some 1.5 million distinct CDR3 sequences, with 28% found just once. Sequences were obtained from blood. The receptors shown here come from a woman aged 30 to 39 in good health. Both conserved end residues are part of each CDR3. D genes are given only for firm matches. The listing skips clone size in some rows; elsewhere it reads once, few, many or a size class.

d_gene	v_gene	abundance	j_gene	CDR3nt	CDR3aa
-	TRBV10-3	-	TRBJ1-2	TGTGCCTCAACCTCGCCCGGGGGTAACTATGGCTACACCTTC	CASTSPGGNYGYTF
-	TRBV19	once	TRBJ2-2	TGTGCCAGTATCGCGGGTTTGGCCGGGGAGCTGTTTTTT	CASIAGLAGELFF
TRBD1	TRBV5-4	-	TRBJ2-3	TGTGCCAGCAGCTTAATACCCGACAGGGGGCGGACAGATGCGCAGTATTTT	CASSLIPDRGRTDAQYF
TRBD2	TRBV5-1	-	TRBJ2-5	TGCGCCAGCAGCTCGGGGGGACTAGCGAATCGGAGAGAGACCCAGTACTTC	CASSSGGLANRRETQYF
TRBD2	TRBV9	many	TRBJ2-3	TGTGCCAGCAGCGTAGTAGCGGGGGGGACAGATACGCAGTATTTT	CASSVVAGGTDTQYF
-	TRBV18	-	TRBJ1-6	TGTGCCAGCTCAGAGGCTTTAAATTCACCCCTCCACTTT	CASSEALNSPLHF
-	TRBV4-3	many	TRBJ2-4	TGCGCCAGCAGCCAAGATGTGCACAGGAAAAACATTCAGTACTTC	CASSQDVHRKNIQYF
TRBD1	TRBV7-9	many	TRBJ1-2	TGTGCCAGCAGCCCACTAGGGACAGCTAACTATGGCTACACCTTC	CASSPLGTANYGYTF
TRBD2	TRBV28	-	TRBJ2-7	TGTGCCAGCAGTCCCCACGGACTAGCGGGAGTACTCCCTTACGAGCAGTACTTC	CASSPHGLAGVLPYEQYF
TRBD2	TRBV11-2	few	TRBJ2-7	TGTGCCAGCAGCCAGAGCGGGAGACCCCCCTACGAGCAGTACTTC	CASSQSGRPPYEQYF
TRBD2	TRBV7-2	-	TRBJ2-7	TGTGCCAGCAGCTTACGGGCTAGCGGGAGGTCCTACGAGCAGTACTTC	CASSLRASGRSYEQYF
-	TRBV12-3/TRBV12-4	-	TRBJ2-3	TGTGCCAGCAGTCACCCGAGTACTAGCTTTAGAACAGATACGCAGTATTTT	CASSHPSTSFRTDTQYF
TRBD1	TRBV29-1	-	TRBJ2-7	TGCAGCGTTAAGACAGGGACGAGCTCCTACGAGCAGTACTTC	CSVKTGTSSYEQYF
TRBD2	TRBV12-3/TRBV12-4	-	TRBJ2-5	TGTGCCAGCAGTCGGACTGGGACTAGCGGGAGGGATCAAGAGACCCAGTACTTC	CASSRTGTSGRDQETQYF
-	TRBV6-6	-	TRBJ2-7	TGTGCCAGCAGCAATACAGGGATCTCCTGCAATGAGCAGTACTTC	CASSNTGISCNEQYF
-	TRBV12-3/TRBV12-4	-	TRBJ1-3	TGTGCCAGCAGTTTGAACCGCGGAAACACCATATATTTT	CASSLNRGNTIYF
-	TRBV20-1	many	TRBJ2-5	TGCAGTGCTAGGAGACTGACACCAGAGACCCAGTACTTC	CSARRLTPETQYF
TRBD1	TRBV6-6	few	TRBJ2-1	TGTGCCAGCACCGACACACAGGGGAACAATGAGCAGTTCTTC	CASTDTQGNNEQFF
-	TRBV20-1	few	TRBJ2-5	TGCAGTGCTAATCCGTCCGGGGCTGGGGAGACCCAGTACTTC	CSANPSGAGETQYF
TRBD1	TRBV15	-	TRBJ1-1	TGTGCCACCAGCAGAGAACGCGGGACAGGGAATATAGGCCAAGCTTTCTTT	CATSRERGTGNIGQAFF
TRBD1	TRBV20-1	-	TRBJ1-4	TGCAGTGCTAGGACAGGGGGCGCGGATGAAAAACTGTTTTTT	CSARTGGADEKLFF
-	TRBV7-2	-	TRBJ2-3	TGTGCCAGCAGCTACATGGATGGGGATACGCAGTATTTT	CASSYMDGDTQYF
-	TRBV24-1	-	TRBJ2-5	TGTGCCGCCAGTGCGGTGTCGGAGGGCCAAGAGACCCAGTACTTC	CAASAVSEGQETQYF
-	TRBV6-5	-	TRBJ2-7	TGTGCCAGCAGAAGACAGGATTCCGAGCAGTACTTC	CASRRQDSEQYF
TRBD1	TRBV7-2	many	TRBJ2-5	TGTGCCAGCAGCTTCCGGGACAGGGTACAGGAGACCCAGTACTTC	CASSFRDRVQETQYF
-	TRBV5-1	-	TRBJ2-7	TGCGCCAGCAGCTTCGAAGTCCCGGGGGACGAGCAGTACTTC	CASSFEVPGDEQYF
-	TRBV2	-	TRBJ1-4	TGTGCCAGCAGTGAGTTGGGGTCGACTAATGAAAAACGGTTTTTT	CASSELGSTNEKRFF
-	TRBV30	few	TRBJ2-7	TGTGCCTGGATAGGAGGGTATCGGGACGAGCAGTACTTC	CAWIGGYRDEQYF
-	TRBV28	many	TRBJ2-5	TGTGCCAGCAGTCCCCACGGCCCCTCTCCGACCCAGTACTTC	CASSPHGPSPTQYF
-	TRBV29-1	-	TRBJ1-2	TGCAGCGCCGAACGGGGCCGTGGCTACACCTTC	CSAERGRGYTF
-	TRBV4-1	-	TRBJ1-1	TGCGCCAGCAGCCAACCGGGGGGAACAGGTGAAGCTTTCTTT	CASSQPGGTGEAFF
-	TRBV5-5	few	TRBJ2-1	TGTGCCAGCATCTTAAGGGCCTTGGAGGGAGGTGAGCAGTTCTTC	CASILRALEGGEQFF
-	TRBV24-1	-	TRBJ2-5	TGTGCCACCAGTGATGGGACACTGCGCGAGACCCAGTACTTC	CATSDGTLRETQYF
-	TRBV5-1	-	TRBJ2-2	TGCGCCAGCAGCCTAGGGCCAGAGGGGAACACCGGGGAGCTGTTTTTT	CASSLGPEGNTGELFF
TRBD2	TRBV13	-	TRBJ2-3	TGTGCCAGCAGTCGAGGACTAGCGCTCACAGATACGCAGTATTTT	CASSRGLALTDTQYF
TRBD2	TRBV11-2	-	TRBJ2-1	TGTGCCAGCAGCTCCCGCAGAGCGGGGGAATACAATGAGCAGTTCTTC	CASSSRRAGEYNEQFF
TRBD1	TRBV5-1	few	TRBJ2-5	TGCGCCAGCAGCTTTCGAGGGGGCCCGGAGACCCAGTACTTC	CASSFRGGPETQYF
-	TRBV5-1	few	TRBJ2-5	TGCGCCAGCAGCTTGGACGGAGGGGTGGAGACCCAGTACTTC	CASSLDGGVETQYF
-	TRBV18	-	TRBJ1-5	TGTGCCAGCTCACAGCAGGACAATCAGCCCCAGCATTTT	CASSQQDNQPQHF
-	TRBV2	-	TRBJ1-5	TGTGCCAGCAGTGAACAGGGTATGAGCAATCAGCCCCAGCATTTT	CASSEQGMSNQPQHF
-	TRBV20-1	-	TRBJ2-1	TGCAGTGCTAGTCTAGATCTCTACAATGAGCAGTTCTTC	CSASLDLYNEQFF
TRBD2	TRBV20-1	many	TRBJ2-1	TGCAGTGCCAACCCGGGACTAGCGGGGGCGTACAATGAGCAGTTCTTC	CSANPGLAGAYNEQFF